This is a list of T cell receptor beta chains from one sample in a study of T cells in Graves' hyperthyroidism and ophthalmopathy. TCRdb passed the multiplex PCR reads through MiXCR, listing each CDR3 protein once. The data contain about 130,000 distinct CDR3 sequences, approximately 24% of them seen just once; the ten biggest clones take up roughly 71%. The material sequenced was blood. The receptors were gathered from a woman aged 50 to 60 with Graves' hyperthyroidism that later progressed to Graves' ophthalmopathy. CDR3s include the opening cysteine and the closing phenylalanine or tryptophan. The D gene is left open where the match is weak. Size is omitted from some rows. Given values are once, few, many or a class for expanded clones.

abundance,d_gene,v_gene,len,j_gene,CDR3aa,CDR3nt
few,TRBD1,TRBV24-1,15,TRBJ1-1,CATREPAGTGGKAFF,TGTGCCACCAGAGAACCCGCCGGGACAGGGGGCAAAGCTTTCTTT
.,.,TRBV5-1,14,TRBJ1-4,CASSLNAANEKLFF,TGCGCCAGCAGCTTGAATGCGGCCAATGAAAAACTGTTTTTT
many,.,TRBV18,13,TRBJ2-7,CASSPYGSAEQYF,TGTGCCAGCTCCCCGTACGGATCTGCCGAGCAGTACTTC
.,.,TRBV29-1,12,TRBJ1-1,CSVETQGFEAFF,TGCAGCGTGGAAACTCAGGGGTTTGAAGCTTTCTTT
many,.,TRBV20-1,12,TRBJ1-5,CSARATGQPQHF,TGCAGTGCTAGAGCCACAGGTCAACCCCAGCATTTT
.,TRBD1,TRBV28,20,TRBJ1-2,CASSTLHAGTGGEKNYGYTF,TGTGCCAGCAGTACCCTCCACGCCGGGACAGGGGGCGAGAAGAACTATGGCTACACCTTC
many,.,TRBV27,14,TRBJ1-1,CASSFRGMNTEAFF,TGTGCCAGCAGTTTCCGCGGCATGAACACTGAAGCTTTCTTT
once,.,TRBV27,15,TRBJ2-7,CASSPYTGRISEQYF,TGTGCCAGCAGTCCGTACACAGGGAGGATTTCCGAGCAGTACTTC
.,TRBD1,TRBV19,16,TRBJ1-6,CASKFARTGGNSPLHF,TGTGCCAGTAAGTTTGCACGGACAGGGGGCAATTCACCCCTCCACTTT
few,TRBD1,TRBV24-1,17,TRBJ2-5,CATSDPQGQGGLETQYF,TGTGCCACCAGTGATCCTCAGGGACAGGGGGGTCTAGAGACCCAGTACTTC
many,.,TRBV3-1,16,TRBJ1-4,CASSQDHRRANEKLFF,TGTGCCAGCAGCCAAGATCACAGGCGGGCTAATGAAAAACTGTTTTTT
few,.,TRBV19,16,TRBJ1-5,CASSRGRDVSNQPQHF,TGTGCCAGTAGTAGGGGCAGGGATGTGTCCAATCAGCCCCAGCATTTT
many,.,TRBV2,13,TRBJ2-5,CASSEELKETQYF,TGTGCCAGCAGTGAAGAACTAAAAGAGACCCAGTACTTC
.,TRBD1,TRBV5-1,16,TRBJ2-4,CASRPAGTALMGIQYF,TGCGCCAGCAGACCGGCTGGGACAGCCTTAATGGGCATTCAGTACTTC
.,.,TRBV5-1,15,TRBJ1-5,CASSPTRGEGQPQHF,TGCGCCAGCAGTCCCACCCGGGGGGAGGGTCAGCCCCAGCATTTT
few,.,TRBV20-1,13,TRBJ1-1,CSAGGMLNTEAFF,TGCAGTGCTGGGGGTATGTTGAACACTGAAGCTTTCTTT
.,TRBD1,TRBV20-1,14,TRBJ2-7,CSASGDSVAYEQYF,TGCAGTGCTAGCGGGGACAGTGTTGCCTACGAGCAGTACTTC
few,.,TRBV19,16,TRBJ1-5,CASSTQGPLGNQPQHF,TGTGCCAGTAGTACACAAGGACCCCTAGGTAATCAGCCCCAGCATTTT
many,TRBD1,TRBV6-1,16,TRBJ2-7,CASSEALGQGTYEQYF,TGTGCCAGCAGTGAAGCCCTGGGACAGGGGACCTACGAGCAGTACTTC
few,.,TRBV10-3,15,TRBJ2-2,CAISRPAENTGELFF,TGTGCCATATCGCGACCGGCGGAGAACACCGGGGAGCTGTTTTTT
few,.,TRBV25-1,16,TRBJ2-7,CASSGTRDSSSYEQYF,TGTGCCAGCAGTGGGACCCGGGACTCGAGCTCCTACGAGCAGTACTTC
many,TRBD1,TRBV5-1,14,TRBJ2-7,CASSFGDRSYEQYF,TGCGCCAGCAGCTTCGGGGACAGATCCTACGAGCAGTACTTC
many,TRBD1,TRBV6-1,15,TRBJ2-7,CASSSTGVAYYEQYF,TGTGCCAGCAGTTCCACAGGGGTGGCTTACTACGAGCAGTACTTC
.,.,TRBV7-2,13,TRBJ2-7,CASSRDNSYEQYF,TGTGCCAGCAGCCGGGACAACAGCTACGAGCAGTACTTC
many,.,TRBV7-3,15,TRBJ2-2,CASSPAPQLAGELFF,TGTGCCAGCAGCCCAGCCCCTCAGTTGGCCGGGGAGCTGTTTTTT
many,.,TRBV7-9,14,TRBJ2-7,CASSWARSAYEQYF,TGTGCCAGCAGCTGGGCCAGGAGCGCCTACGAGCAGTACTTC
.,TRBD1,TRBV2,15,TRBJ1-1,CASSGQGVANTEAFF,TGTGCCAGCAGTGGACAGGGAGTGGCGAACACTGAAGCTTTCTTT
many,TRBD1,TRBV12-3/TRBV12-4,19,TRBJ2-6,CASSQIRTGGGSGANVLTF,TGTGCCAGCAGTCAAATCCGGACAGGGGGTGGCTCTGGGGCCAACGTCCTGACTTTC
many,.,TRBV12-3/TRBV12-4,14,TRBJ2-1,CAISLGGSYNEQFF,TGTGCCATATCGCTAGGCGGTTCCTACAATGAGCAGTTCTTC
many,.,TRBV12-3/TRBV12-4,16,TRBJ1-4,CASSLFNLGTNEKLFF,TGTGCCAGCAGTTTATTTAACCTCGGGACTAATGAAAAACTGTTTTTT
many,.,TRBV20-1,17,TRBJ2-1,CSASGSNPAISYNEQFF,TGCAGTGCTAGTGGTAGCAACCCCGCCATCTCCTACAATGAGCAGTTCTTC
.,TRBD2,TRBV5-8,15,TRBJ2-7,CASSRLAGGSYEQYF,TGTGCCAGCAGCCGACTAGCGGGGGGTTCCTACGAGCAGTACTTC
.,.,TRBV19,14,TRBJ1-2,CASSRKDSNYGYTF,TGTGCCAGTAGTAGAAAGGACAGCAACTATGGCTACACCTTC
many,TRBD2,TRBV7-2,17,TRBJ2-1,CASSLVGIAGVGNEQFF,TGTGCCAGCAGCTTAGTCGGGATAGCGGGAGTGGGTAATGAGCAGTTCTTC
.,TRBD1,TRBV11-2,15,TRBJ2-5,CASSLGQGGIETRYF,TGTGCCAGCAGCTTAGGACAGGGGGGAATAGAGACCCGGTACTTC
.,TRBD2,TRBV6-1,15,TRBJ2-2,CASRRGGANTGELFF,TGTGCCAGCAGACGCGGGGGAGCGAACACCGGGGAGCTGTTTTTT
many,.,TRBV19,12,TRBJ1-2,CASSIVGYGYTF,TGTGCCAGTAGTATAGTCGGCTATGGCTACACCTTC
few,.,TRBV19,16,TRBJ2-1,CASSIPRLLGYNEQFF,TGTGCCAGTAGTATACCCCGGTTACTAGGGTACAATGAGCAGTTCTTC
.,TRBD1,TRBV20-1,14,TRBJ2-3,CSALGQGAADTQYF,TGCAGTGCCCTGGGACAGGGGGCTGCAGATACGCAGTATTTT
few,TRBD2,TRBV6-5,14,TRBJ2-1,CASSSAGTRGKQFF,TGTGCCAGCAGTTCGGCCGGGACTAGAGGAAAGCAGTTCTTC
many,.,TRBV2,14,TRBJ1-4,CASSSDGGDEKLFF,TGTGCCAGCAGTTCCGACGGCGGCGATGAAAAACTGTTTTTT
many,.,TRBV29-1,13,TRBJ2-6,CSVSLSGANVLTF,TGCAGCGTTAGTCTCTCTGGGGCCAACGTCCTGACTTTC
.,.,TRBV5-1,14,TRBJ2-1,CASSYVGDYNEQFF,TGCGCCAGCAGCTATGTCGGAGACTACAATGAGCAGTTCTTC
few,TRBD2,TRBV24-1,17,TRBJ2-5,CATSERTSGGPRGTQYF,TGTGCCACCAGTGAAAGGACTAGCGGGGGACCCCGCGGGACCCAGTACTTC
many,.,TRBV6-1,14,TRBJ2-7,CASSETYSSYEQYF,TGTGCCAGCAGTGAGACGTATAGCTCCTACGAGCAGTACTTC
.,TRBD1,TRBV28,15,TRBJ2-7,CASRYRGPSSYEQYF,TGTGCCAGCAGGTACAGGGGTCCCAGCTCCTACGAGCAGTACTTC
.,.,TRBV12-5,15,TRBJ1-1,CASGLGWGRDTEAFF,TGTGCTAGTGGTTTGGGGTGGGGGAGGGACACTGAAGCTTTCTTT
many,TRBD2,TRBV7-8,14,TRBJ2-5,CASSASGAAGTQYF,TGTGCCAGCAGTGCTAGCGGGGCCGCCGGGACCCAGTACTTC